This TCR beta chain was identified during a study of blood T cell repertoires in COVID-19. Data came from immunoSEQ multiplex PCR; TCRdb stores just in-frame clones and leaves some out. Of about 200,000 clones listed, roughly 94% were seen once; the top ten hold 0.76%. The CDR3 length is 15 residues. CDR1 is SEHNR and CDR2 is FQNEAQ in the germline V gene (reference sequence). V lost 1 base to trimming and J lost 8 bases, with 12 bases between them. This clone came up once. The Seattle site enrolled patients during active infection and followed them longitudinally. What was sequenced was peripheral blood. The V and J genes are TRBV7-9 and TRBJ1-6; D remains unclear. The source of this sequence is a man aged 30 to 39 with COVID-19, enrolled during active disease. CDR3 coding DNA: TGTGCCAGCAGCTTAGTCGTCGCACGGGATTCACCCCTCCACTTT. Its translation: CASSLVVARDSPLHF.